The source of this T cell receptor (beta chain) is a study of blood T cells in healthy people across ages. Study conclusions and caveats: Changes seen in expanded clonotypes were possibly confounded by donor CMV status left unknown.

The CDR3 is made up of 14 amino acids. J was trimmed by 7 bases and V by 7 bases; bases with no gene match: 9. Per the germline V gene, CDR1 is SGHVS and CDR2 is FQNEAQ. This clonotype turned up a few times. What it binds is not known. A second PCR, run for about 7 to 11 cycles, used a sample-barcoded 5' primer plus a J-beta primer mix. MiXCR, run by TCRdb on the 5' RACE reads, gives a single entry per CDR3 protein. Counted here are hundreds of thousands of distinct CDR3 sequences, roughly 32% occurring once; the ten biggest clones make up about 16%. V gene TRBV7-8 combines with J gene TRBJ2-2, with 7 nucleotides matching TRBD1. The specimen was blood. This TCR was sampled from a woman of 80 years or more in good health. The CDR3 region has the DNA TGTGCCAGCACCCGACAGGGTCGGGGCGGGGAGCTGTTTTTT. Its protein is CASTRQGRGGELFF.